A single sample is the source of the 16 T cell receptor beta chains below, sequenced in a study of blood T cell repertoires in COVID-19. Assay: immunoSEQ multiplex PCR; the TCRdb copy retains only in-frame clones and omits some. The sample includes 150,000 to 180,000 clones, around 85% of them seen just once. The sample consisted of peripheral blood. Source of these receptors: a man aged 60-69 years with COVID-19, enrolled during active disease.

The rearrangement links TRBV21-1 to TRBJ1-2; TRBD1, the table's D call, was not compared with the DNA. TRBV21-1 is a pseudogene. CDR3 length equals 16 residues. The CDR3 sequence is CASSNKVGQSPYGYTF. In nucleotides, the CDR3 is TGTGCCAGCAGCAATAAGGTGGGGCAGTCGCCGTATGGCTACACCTTC.

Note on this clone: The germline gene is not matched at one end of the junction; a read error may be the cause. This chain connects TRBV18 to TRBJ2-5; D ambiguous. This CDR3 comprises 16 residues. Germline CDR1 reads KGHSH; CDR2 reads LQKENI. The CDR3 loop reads CASSQSRLVGQEAQYF. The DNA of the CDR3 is TGTGCCAGCTCACAATCACGACTCGTCGGCCAAGAGGCCCAGTACTTC.

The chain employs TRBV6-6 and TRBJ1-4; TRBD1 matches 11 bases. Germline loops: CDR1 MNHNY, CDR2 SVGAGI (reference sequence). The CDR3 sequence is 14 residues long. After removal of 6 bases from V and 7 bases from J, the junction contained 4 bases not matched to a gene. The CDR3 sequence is CASREDRGREKLFF. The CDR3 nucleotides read TGTGCCAGCAGGGAGGACAGGGGGCGTGAAAAACTGTTTTTT.

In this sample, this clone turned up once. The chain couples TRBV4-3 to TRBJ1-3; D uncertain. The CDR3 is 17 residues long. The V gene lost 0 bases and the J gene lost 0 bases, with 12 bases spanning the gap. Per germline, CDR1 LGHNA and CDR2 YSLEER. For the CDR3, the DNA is TGCGCCAGCAGCCAAGATTCCCAACAGTTCTCTGGAAACACCATATATTTT. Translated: CASSQDSQQFSGNTIYF.

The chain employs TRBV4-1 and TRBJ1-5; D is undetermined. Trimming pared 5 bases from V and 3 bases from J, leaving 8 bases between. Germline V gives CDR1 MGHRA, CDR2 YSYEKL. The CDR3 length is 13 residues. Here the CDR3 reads CASSWQNNQPQHF. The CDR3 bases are TGCGCCAGCAGCTGGCAGAACAATCAGCCCCAGCATTTT.

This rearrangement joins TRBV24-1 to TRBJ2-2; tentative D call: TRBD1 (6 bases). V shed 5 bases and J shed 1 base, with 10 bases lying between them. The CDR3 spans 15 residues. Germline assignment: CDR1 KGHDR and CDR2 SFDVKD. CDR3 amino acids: CATSGETGNTGELFF. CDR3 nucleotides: TGTGCCACCAGTGGTGAGACAGGGAACACCGGGGAGCTGTTTTTT.

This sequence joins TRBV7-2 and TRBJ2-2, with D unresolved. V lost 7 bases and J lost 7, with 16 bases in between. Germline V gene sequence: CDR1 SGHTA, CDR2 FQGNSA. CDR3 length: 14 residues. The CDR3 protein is CASTQPGRRGELFF. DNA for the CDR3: TGTGCCAGCACCCAGCCAGGAAGGCGCGGGGAGCTGTTTTTT.

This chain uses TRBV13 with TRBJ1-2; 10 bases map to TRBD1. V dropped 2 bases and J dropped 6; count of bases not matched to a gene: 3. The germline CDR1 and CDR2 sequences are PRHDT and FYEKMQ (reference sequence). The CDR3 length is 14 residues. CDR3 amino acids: CASSLKGTGDGYTF. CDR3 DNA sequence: TGTGCCAGCAGCTTAAAGGGGACAGGGGATGGCTACACCTTC.

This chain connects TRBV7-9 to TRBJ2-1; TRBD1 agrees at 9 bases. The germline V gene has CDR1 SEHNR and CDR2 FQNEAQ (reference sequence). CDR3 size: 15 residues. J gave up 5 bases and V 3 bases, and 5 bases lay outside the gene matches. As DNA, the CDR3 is TGTGCCAGCAGCTTCTACAGGGGGCGAAACAATGAGCAGTTCTTC. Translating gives CASSFYRGRNNEQFF.

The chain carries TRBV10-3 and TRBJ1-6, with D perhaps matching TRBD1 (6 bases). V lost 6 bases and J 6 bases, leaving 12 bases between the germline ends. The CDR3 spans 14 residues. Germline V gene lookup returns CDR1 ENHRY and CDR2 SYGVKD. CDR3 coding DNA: TGTGCCATCAGCCGACAGGAGATTAATTCACCCCTCCACTTT. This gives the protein CAISRQEINSPLHF.

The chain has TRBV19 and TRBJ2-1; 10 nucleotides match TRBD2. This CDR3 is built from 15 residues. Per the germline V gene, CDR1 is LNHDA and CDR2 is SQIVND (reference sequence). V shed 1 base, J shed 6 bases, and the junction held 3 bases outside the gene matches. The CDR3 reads CASSIVLAGVNEQFF. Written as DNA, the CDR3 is TGTGCCAGTAGTATAGTGCTAGCGGGAGTCAATGAGCAGTTCTTC.

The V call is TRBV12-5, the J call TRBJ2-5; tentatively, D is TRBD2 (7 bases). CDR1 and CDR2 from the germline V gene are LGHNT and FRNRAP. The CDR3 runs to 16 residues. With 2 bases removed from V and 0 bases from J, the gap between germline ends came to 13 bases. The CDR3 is CASGLMGGGYQETQYF. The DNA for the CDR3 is TGTGCTAGTGGTTTGATGGGGGGGGGCTACCAAGAGACCCAGTACTTC.

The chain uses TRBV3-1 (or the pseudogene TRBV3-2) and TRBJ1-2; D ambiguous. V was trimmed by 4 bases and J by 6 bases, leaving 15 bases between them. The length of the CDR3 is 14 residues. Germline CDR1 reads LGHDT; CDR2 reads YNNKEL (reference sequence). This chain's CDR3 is CASSPPVGFNGYTF. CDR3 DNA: TGTGCCAGCAGCCCACCCGTCGGGTTTAATGGCTACACCTTC.

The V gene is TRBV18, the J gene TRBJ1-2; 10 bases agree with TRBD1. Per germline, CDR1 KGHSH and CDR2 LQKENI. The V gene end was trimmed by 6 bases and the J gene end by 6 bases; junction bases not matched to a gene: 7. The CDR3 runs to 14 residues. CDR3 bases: TGTGCCAGCTCCCAAGCGACAGGGGGCGATGGCTACACCTTC. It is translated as CASSQATGGDGYTF.

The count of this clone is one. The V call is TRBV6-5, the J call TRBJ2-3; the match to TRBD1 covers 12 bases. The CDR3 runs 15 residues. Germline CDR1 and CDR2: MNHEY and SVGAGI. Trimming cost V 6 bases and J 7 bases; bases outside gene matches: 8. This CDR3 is CASRGGGTGGNTQYF. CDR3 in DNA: TGTGCCAGCAGGGGAGGTGGGACAGGGGGCAATACGCAGTATTTT.

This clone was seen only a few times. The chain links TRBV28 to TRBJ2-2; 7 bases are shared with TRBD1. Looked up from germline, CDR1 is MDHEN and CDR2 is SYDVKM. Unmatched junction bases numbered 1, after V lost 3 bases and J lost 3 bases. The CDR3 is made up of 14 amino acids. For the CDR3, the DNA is TGTGCCAGCAGTTTCACAGGGGACACCGGGGAGCTGTTTTTT. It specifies CASSFTGDTGELFF.